This T cell receptor beta chain was retrieved from a study of beta chain features in type 1 diabetes (dated by TCRdb to the late 2010s). For the wider study: Mean age, gender distribution, total cell number and subset yield did not differ between patients and healthy donors. Naive and central memory subsets were obtained from all 30 or so donors, but regulatory and stem cell-like memory subsets were isolated from only 8 patients and about 8 healthy donors. A total of some 110 million sorted cells were examined across all samples, and a strong correlation was observed between cell number per subset and RNA yield. In the study, recently diagnosed type 1 diabetes patients and matched healthy donors were compared on the TCRB repertoires of their sorted circulating CD4+ T cell subsets.

A single peripheral blood draw of around 0.11 L on average was collected from each donor into heparinised tubes. A BD FACSAria II was used to sort naive, central memory, regulatory and stem cell-like memory CD4+ T cells with a panel that included CD45RO, CCR7, CD25, CD127, CD95 and CD27. A purity above 95% was achieved for all sorted populations. Right away, PBMCs were isolated by Lymphoprep density gradient centrifugation and were stained directly, with no culture step. Samples were stained and sorted in pairs, with one healthy donor and one patient per experiment, so that batch effects were minimized. This clone is a singleton in its sample. Its antigen has not been determined. Per-base quality was not reported, and no clone a single base away is much larger than it. The entire isolated RNA was reverse transcribed using the High Capacity cDNA Reverse Transcription Kit, and thus expressed TCRB transcripts were sequenced. Deep immunoSEQ sequencing was applied to naive, central memory and regulatory T cell samples, giving an average of around 4 million total reads per sample. After sorted cells were lysed in RLT buffer, RNA was extracted with DNase-treated RNeasy Micro or Mini kits, with the choice depending on cell number. Each cell subset was processed on its own to prevent cross-contamination, while patient and healthy donor samples were processed together. The immunoSEQ multiplex PCR was used to amplify TCRB sequences from cDNA, generating 87-bp fragments that spanned the CDR3 region. Sequencing of the amplicons was done on the Illumina HiSeq platform. Under the source paper's analysis protocol: PCR bias was corrected computationally using synthetic template baselines, and reads within Hamming distance 2 were collapsed, with unmergeable singletons discarded. Reads were aligned to IMGT to assign V, D and J genes, CDR3 length, and insertions or deletions at six rearrangement sites. Within each subset, clonotype counts were normalized to sorted cell number, after which true diversity and Gini coefficients were computed with the tcR R package. The overlap coefficient, calculated on TCRB nucleotide sequences, was used to quantify repertoire sharing. Out-of-frame TCRB sequences from naive cells were analyzed as a proxy for the pre-selection repertoire. TCRdb provides this immuneACCESS table in a form limited to in-frame rearrangements. Some clones are lacking; in checked studies, under half of them reflect an unresolved V gene, and why the rest are absent is not known. That table gives V, J and clone size, and the DNA gave D and trimming. The sample table contains approximately 360,000 clones; only one count was recorded for roughly 12% of them. 0.01% of the sample goes to the ten largest clones.

Beyond this particular receptor, the publication reports: Patients with type 1 diabetes made fewer insertions and deleted more nucleotides at VDJ recombination sites, implying thymic rearrangement abnormalities. Shorter templates might have been favored by PCR, but patient and control samples were amplified and corrected together, so both groups would have been affected equally by any skew. Because cDNA was sequenced instead of genomic DNA, activated cells with high expression could be over-represented, although the groups did not differ in activation or CD3 levels. Only small numbers of individuals were included in the HLA sub-analyses, which left unresolved whether HLA type had any influence on TCRB rearrangement. In all four CD4+ subsets, TCRB CDR3 length was moderately but significantly shorter in type 1 diabetes patients. Naive, central memory and regulatory TCRB repertoires appeared to be more alike among patients than among healthy donors.

According to the germline V gene, CDR1 reads SGHNT and CDR2 reads YENEEA. V is reduced by 1 base and J by 5 bases, leaving a spacing of 5 bases between them. From cysteine to phenylalanine, the CDR3 is 13 amino acids long. Only the CDR3 part of the read is kept: 39 bases, read in frame from the first base. The chain is encoded by TRBV11-3 joined to TRBJ2-2; TRBD2 could be the D gene, as 5 bases match. This receptor was identified in a woman aged 18 to 35 with type 1 diabetes. The sample was naive CD4+ T cells from blood. The sample's cell subset or site, from its label and the paper: true naive CD4+ T cells. The CDR3: CASSLGGTGELFF. The nucleotide sequence reads TGTGCCAGCAGCTTAGGAGGGACCGGGGAGCTGTTTTTT.